This T cell receptor beta chain was identified in a study of blood T cell repertoires in COVID-19. Background on the study: There were acute and convalescent COVID-19 samples, and they came from the United States, Italy and Spain.

Unmatched junction bases numbered 5, after V lost 3 bases and J lost 3 bases. This CDR3 is built from 14 residues. Per the germline V gene, CDR1 is LNHDA and CDR2 is SQIVND (reference sequence). Study processing details: It was from reference gene primer amplification that nucleated cell counts were estimated. Only in-frame clones appear in the TCRdb table, and some are missing; sequencing was by immunoSEQ multiplex PCR. V and J calls and clone size follow that table, whereas D and trimming were derived from the DNA. The sample carries around 80,000 clones, over 70% recorded once. This chain connects TRBV19 to TRBJ2-7; 7 bases match TRBD2. The receptor's source is an elderly man with acute or convalescent COVID-19. The specimen sequenced was peripheral blood. CDR3 DNA: TGTGCCAGTAGTATGCTGGGAGGGAACTACGAGCAGTACTTC. Protein sequence: CASSMLGGNYEQYF.